These T cell receptor beta chains were read from a single sample in a study of post-analysis software for immune sequencing data. MiXCR, run by TCRdb on the PCR reads, gives a single entry per CDR3 protein. Of 450,000 to 700,000 distinct CDR3 sequences listed, roughly 40% are singletons. Sequencing was done on a sample of blood. The receptors were gathered from a girl aged 10 to 17 with multiple sclerosis. Each CDR3 is given with its conserved first and last residue. D genes are given only for firm matches. Clone sizes are given selectively: once, few, many, or a class where the clone is expanded.

>few|TRBJ2-6|-|TRBV6-5
TGTGCCAGCAGGGAGGGGGGATCTGGGGCCAACGTCCTGACTTTC
CASREGGSGANVLTF
>-|TRBJ2-7|TRBD2|TRBV2
TGTGCCAGCAGTGGACCCATCAGCGGGGTAACCTACGAGCAGTACTTC
CASSGPISGVTYEQYF
>few|TRBJ1-4|-|TRBV7-2
TGTGCCAGCTCTGGGGATCCCAATGAAAAACTGTTTTTT
CASSGDPNEKLFF
>-|TRBJ1-3|-|TRBV25-1
TGTGCCAGCAGTGACCCCCAGGGGCCCTCTGGAAACACCATATATTTT
CASSDPQGPSGNTIYF
>-|TRBJ1-1|-|TRBV11-3
TGTGCCAGCAGCTTAGACCGGACAAGGAGCACTGAAGCTTTCTTT
CASSLDRTRSTEAFF
>few|TRBJ2-1|TRBD2|TRBV12-3/TRBV12-4
TGTGCCAGCAGTTTTATAGCGGGAGGGAGATTTTCACTCAATGAGCAGTTCTTC
CASSFIAGGRFSLNEQFF
>few|TRBJ2-7|-|TRBV10-3
TGTGCCATCAGTCGGGATCGGGACCCATCCTACGAGCAGTACTTC
CAISRDRDPSYEQYF
>-|TRBJ2-7|-|TRBV13
TGTGCCAGCAGCCCTTCCGGGACACCCTCCTACGAGCAGTACTTC
CASSPSGTPSYEQYF
>-|TRBJ2-7|TRBD1|TRBV12-3/TRBV12-4
TGTGCCAGCAGTTTCAAAAGGGGGCCCTACGAGCAGTACTTC
CASSFKRGPYEQYF
>-|TRBJ2-5|TRBD2|TRBV10-3
TGTGCCATCAGTGCTAGCGGGGGAGGGGAGACCCAGTACTTC
CAISASGGGETQYF
>-|TRBJ1-1|-|TRBV7-3
TGTGCCAGCAGTTTGCAGGGGTACACTGAAGCTTTCTTT
CASSLQGYTEAFF
>few|TRBJ2-3|TRBD2|TRBV20-1
TGCAGTGCTACAACCTGGGAGGGCGAACATGCAGATACGCAGTATTTT
CSATTWEGEHADTQYF
>-|TRBJ2-4|-|TRBV6-2/TRBV6-3
TGTGCCAGCAGGGACGGAAAGATTACGACAAACATTCAGTACTTC
CASRDGKITTNIQYF
>-|TRBJ2-6|-|TRBV12-3/TRBV12-4
TGTGCCAGCACGATCTCTGGGGCCAACGTCCTGACTTTC
CASTISGANVLTF
>-|TRBJ1-4|-|TRBV7-2
TGTGCCAGCAGCCCATTTTTGGGGGCGGATGAAAAACTGTTTTTT
CASSPFLGADEKLFF
>-|TRBJ1-1|-|TRBV27
TGTGCCAGCAGTTTAGATACAGGGAACACTGAAGCTTTCTTT
CASSLDTGNTEAFF
>-|TRBJ1-4|-|TRBV12-3/TRBV12-4
TGTGCCAGCAGTCCTTTCTTGGAAAAACTGTTTTTT
CASSPFLEKLFF
>-|TRBJ2-7|-|TRBV7-6
TGTGCCAGCAGCTTAGAGTCTGGCATCTCCTACGAGCAGTACTTC
CASSLESGISYEQYF
>few|TRBJ2-7|-|TRBV6-6
TGTGCCAGCAGTTACGGGTTTCGAGTGTGGGAGCAGTACTTC
CASSYGFRVWEQYF
>-|TRBJ2-7|TRBD2|TRBV4-2
TGTGCCAGCAGCCAAGTCAAGAGATTACCGGGACTATACGAGCAGTACTTC
CASSQVKRLPGLYEQYF
>few|TRBJ1-4|TRBD1|TRBV20-1
TGCAGTGCTAGGGTAGGGGGCGACGGAAAACTGTTTTTT
CSARVGGDGKLFF
>-|TRBJ1-6|-|TRBV6-6
TGTGCCAGCAGTTACTCTGGGCAGGGTAACTCACCCCTCCACTTT
CASSYSGQGNSPLHF
>-|TRBJ1-1|TRBD1|TRBV6-6
TGTGCCAGCAGTTACCACGGGACAGGGGGGACTGAAGCTTTCTTT
CASSYHGTGGTEAFF
>few|TRBJ1-2|TRBD1|TRBV6-5
TGTGCCACCTGCCGAAGGCCCGGGACAGGGGACGGCTACACCTTC
CATCRRPGTGDGYTF
>-|TRBJ2-3|TRBD2|TRBV5-1
TGCGCCAGCAGCGCCACTAGCGGGGGGCCTAGCACAGATACGCAGTATTTT
CASSATSGGPSTDTQYF
>few|TRBJ2-7|TRBD2|TRBV6-5
TGTGCCAGCAGTTACTCGTTCGGAGGGGCTAGCGGGTACGAGCAGTACTTC
CASSYSFGGASGYEQYF
>few|TRBJ2-1|TRBD1|TRBV10-3
TGTGCCATCAGCAGGGGGCCAGGACAGTTCTTC
CAISRGPGQFF
>-|TRBJ2-1|TRBD2|TRBV6-5
TGTGCCACTAGGGGGACTAGCATATACAATGAGCAGTTCTTC
CATRGTSIYNEQFF
>once|TRBJ2-7|-|TRBV5-5
TGTGCCAGCAGCCCCCCAGGCCGATCCTACGAGCAGTACTTC
CASSPPGRSYEQYF
>once|TRBJ2-7|-|TRBV29-1
TGCAGCGTTGAACCCCACTGGAGTTTTGGCACCTACGAGCAGTACTTC
CSVEPHWSFGTYEQYF
>-|TRBJ2-7|TRBD2|TRBV19
TGTGCCAGTAGTATAGCGGGAGGGCCCTCCTACGAGCAGTACTTC
CASSIAGGPSYEQYF
>-|TRBJ1-6|-|TRBV9
TGTGCCAGCAGCCCCCCAGGGAATTCACCCCTCCACTTT
CASSPPGNSPLHF